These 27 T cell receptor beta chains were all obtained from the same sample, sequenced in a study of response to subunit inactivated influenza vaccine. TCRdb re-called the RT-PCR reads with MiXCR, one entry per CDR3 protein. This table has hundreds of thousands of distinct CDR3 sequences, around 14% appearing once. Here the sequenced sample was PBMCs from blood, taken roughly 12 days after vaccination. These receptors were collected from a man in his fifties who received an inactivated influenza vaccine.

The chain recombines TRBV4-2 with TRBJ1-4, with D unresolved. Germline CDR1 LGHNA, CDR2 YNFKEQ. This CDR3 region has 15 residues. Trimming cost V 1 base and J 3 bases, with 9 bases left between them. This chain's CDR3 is CASSQVVGANEKLFF. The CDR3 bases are TGTGCCAGCAGCCAAGTGGTCGGTGCTAATGAAAAACTGTTTTTT.

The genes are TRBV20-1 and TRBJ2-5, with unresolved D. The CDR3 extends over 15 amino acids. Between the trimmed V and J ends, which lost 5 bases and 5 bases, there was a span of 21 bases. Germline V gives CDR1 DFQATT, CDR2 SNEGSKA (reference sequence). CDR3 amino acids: CSAVSPRSSPETQYF. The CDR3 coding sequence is TGCAGTGCTGTATCACCTCGGAGTAGCCCGGAGACCCAGTACTTC.

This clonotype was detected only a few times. This CDR3 reads CASSQGVRGSGGATDTQYF. The CDR3 DNA reads as TGCGCCAGCAGCCAAGGCGTTCGTGGGAGCGGGGGGGCCACAGATACGCAGTATTTT. The V and J genes are TRBV4-3 and TRBJ2-3, with 10 positions matching TRBD2. V lost 1 base to trimming and J lost 2 bases; unmatched junction nucleotides: 12. The CDR3 covers 19 residues. The germline V gene encodes CDR1 LGHNA and CDR2 YSLEER.

For the CDR3, the DNA is TGCAGTGCTATCCCGGGACTAGCGGGAGAGCAAGAGACCCAGTACTTC. It yields the protein CSAIPGLAGEQETQYF. The chain is built from TRBV20-1 and TRBJ2-5; TRBD2 agrees at 14 bases. The CDR3 runs 16 residues. With V trimmed by 4 bases and J by 2 bases, 6 bases remained unmatched. The germline V gene has CDR1 DFQATT and CDR2 SNEGSKA (reference sequence).

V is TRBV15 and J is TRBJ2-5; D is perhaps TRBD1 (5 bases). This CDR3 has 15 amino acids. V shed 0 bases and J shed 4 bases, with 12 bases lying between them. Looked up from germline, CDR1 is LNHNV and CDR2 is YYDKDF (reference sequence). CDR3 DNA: TGTGCCACCAGCAGAGATAACAGGATCTCAGAGACCCAGTACTTC. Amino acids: CATSRDNRISETQYF.

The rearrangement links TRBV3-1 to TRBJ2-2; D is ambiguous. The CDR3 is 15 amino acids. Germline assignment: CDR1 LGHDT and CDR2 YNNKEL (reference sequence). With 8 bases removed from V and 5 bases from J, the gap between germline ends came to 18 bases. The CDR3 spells CASSKQVLWTGELFF. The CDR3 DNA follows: TGTGCCAGCTCCAAGCAGGTTCTCTGGACCGGGGAGCTGTTTTTT.

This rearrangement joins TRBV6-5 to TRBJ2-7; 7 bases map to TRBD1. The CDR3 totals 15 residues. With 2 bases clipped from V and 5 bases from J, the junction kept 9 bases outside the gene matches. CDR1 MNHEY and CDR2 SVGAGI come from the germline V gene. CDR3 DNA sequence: TGTGCCAGCAGTTACACGCCGACAGGGATGAACGAGCAGTACTTC. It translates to CASSYTPTGMNEQYF.

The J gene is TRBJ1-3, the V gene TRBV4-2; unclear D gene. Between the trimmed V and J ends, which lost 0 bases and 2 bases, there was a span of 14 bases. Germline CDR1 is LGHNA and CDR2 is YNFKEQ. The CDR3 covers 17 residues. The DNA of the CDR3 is TGTGCCAGCAGCCAAGAACGGACGCTCCCCACTGGAAACACCATATATTTT. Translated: CASSQERTLPTGNTIYF.

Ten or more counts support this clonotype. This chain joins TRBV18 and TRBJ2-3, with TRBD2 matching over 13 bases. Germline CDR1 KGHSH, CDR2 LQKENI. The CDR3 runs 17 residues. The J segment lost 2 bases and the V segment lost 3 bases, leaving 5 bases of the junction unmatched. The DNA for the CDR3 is TGTGCCAGCTCACCCGGACTAGCGGGAGTCATCACAGATACGCAGTATTTT. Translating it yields CASSPGLAGVITDTQYF.

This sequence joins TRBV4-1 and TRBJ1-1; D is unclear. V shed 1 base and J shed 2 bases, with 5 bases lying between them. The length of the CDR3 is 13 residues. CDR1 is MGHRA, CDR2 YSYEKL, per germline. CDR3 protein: CASSQAYNTEAFF. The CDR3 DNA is TGCGCCAGCAGCCAAGCATACAACACTGAAGCTTTCTTT.

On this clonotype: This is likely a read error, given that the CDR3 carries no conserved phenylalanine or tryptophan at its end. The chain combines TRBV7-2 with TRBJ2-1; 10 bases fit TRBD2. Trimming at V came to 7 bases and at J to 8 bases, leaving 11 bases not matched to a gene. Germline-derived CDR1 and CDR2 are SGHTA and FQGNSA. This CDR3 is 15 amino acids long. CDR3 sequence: CASKPGLAMGYEQFI. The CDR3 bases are TGTGCCAGCAAGCCGGGACTAGCGATGGGGTATGAGCAGTTCATC.

In DNA form, the CDR3 reads TGTGCCAGCAGCTCATGGACTAGCGGGGTGGCAGATACGCAGTATTTT. Protein: CASSSWTSGVADTQYF. This rearrangement joins TRBV7-9 to TRBJ2-3; TRBD2 matches 12 bases. After removal of 4 bases from V and 4 bases from J, the junction contained 6 bases not matched to a gene. The CDR3 extends over 16 amino acids. In germline, CDR1 is SEHNR, CDR2 FQNEAQ (reference sequence).

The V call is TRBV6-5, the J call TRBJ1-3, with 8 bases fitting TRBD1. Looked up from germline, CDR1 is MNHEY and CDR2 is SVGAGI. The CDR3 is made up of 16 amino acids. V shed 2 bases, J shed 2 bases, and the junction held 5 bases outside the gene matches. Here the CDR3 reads CASSYQPGQAGNTIYF. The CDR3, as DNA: TGTGCCAGCAGTTACCAACCGGGACAGGCTGGAAACACCATATATTTT.

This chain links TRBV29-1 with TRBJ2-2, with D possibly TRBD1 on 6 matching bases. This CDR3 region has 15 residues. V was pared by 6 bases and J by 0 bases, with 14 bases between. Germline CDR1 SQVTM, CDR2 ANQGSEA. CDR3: CSVHLGAANTGELFF. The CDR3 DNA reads TGCAGCGTCCATCTGGGGGCCGCGAACACCGGGGAGCTGTTTTTT.

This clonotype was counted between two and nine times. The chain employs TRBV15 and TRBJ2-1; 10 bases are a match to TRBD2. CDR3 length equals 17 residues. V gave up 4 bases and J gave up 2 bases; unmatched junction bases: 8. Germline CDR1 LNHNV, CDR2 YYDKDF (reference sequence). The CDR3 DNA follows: TGTGCCACCAGCATTACTAGCGGGGTAACTCCCTACAATGAGCAGTTCTTC. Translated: CATSITSGVTPYNEQFF.

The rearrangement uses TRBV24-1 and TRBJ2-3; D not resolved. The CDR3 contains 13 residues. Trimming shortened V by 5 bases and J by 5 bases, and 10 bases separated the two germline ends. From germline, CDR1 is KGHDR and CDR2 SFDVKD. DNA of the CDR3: TGTGCCACCAGTGGCTACCTTGGAGATACGCAGTATTTT. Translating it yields CATSGYLGDTQYF.

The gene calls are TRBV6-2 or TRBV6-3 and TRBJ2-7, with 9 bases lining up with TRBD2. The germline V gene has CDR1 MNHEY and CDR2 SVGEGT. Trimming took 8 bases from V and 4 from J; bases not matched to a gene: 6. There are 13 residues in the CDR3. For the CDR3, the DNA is TGTGCCAGCGGGGGACTAGCAGATTACGAGCAGTACTTC. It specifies CASGGLADYEQYF.

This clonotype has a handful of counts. The CDR3 is CSASGGGASGNEQFF. CDR3 DNA: TGCAGTGCTAGCGGCGGGGGGGCTTCGGGCAATGAGCAGTTCTTC. This chain uses TRBV20-1 with TRBJ2-1; 9 positions match TRBD2. CDR1 is DFQATT, CDR2 SNEGSKA, per germline (reference sequence). V was pared by 3 bases and J by 6 bases, with 9 bases of the junction left unmatched. This CDR3 spans 15 amino acids.

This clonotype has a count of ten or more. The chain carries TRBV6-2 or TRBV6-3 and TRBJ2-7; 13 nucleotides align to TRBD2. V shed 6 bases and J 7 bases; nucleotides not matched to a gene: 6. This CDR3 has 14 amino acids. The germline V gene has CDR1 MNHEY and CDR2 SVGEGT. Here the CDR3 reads CASRRTSGRGEQYF. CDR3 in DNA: TGTGCCAGCAGACGGACTAGCGGGAGAGGGGAGCAGTACTTC.

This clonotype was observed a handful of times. The CDR3 nucleotides are TGTGCCAGCAGTCCGGACACTAGCGTGAACACTGAAGCTTTCTTT. It yields the protein CASSPDTSVNTEAFF. The chain combines TRBV6-1 with TRBJ1-1; weak D call: TRBD1 (5 bases). Trimming took off 5 bases at V and 0 bases at J, with 13 bases between the two ends. The CDR3 is 15 residues long. Germline V gene lookup returns CDR1 MNHNS and CDR2 SASEGT.

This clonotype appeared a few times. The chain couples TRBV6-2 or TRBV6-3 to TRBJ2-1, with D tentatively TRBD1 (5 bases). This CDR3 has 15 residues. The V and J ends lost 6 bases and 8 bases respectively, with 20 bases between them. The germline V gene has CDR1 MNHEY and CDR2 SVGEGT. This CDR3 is CASRTGAQLGHEQFF. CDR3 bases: TGTGCCAGCAGGACCGGCGCCCAATTGGGGCATGAGCAGTTCTTC.

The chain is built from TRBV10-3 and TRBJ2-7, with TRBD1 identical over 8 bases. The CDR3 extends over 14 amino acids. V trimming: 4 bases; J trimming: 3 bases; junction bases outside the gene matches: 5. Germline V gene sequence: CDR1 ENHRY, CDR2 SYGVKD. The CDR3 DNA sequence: TGTGCCATCAGTGGTGGGACAGGAGTCTACGAGCAGTACTTC. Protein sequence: CAISGGTGVYEQYF.

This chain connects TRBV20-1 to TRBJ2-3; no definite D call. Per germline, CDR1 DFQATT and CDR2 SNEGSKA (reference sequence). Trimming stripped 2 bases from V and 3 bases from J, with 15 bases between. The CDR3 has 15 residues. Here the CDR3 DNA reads TGCAGTGCTAGACTGCCCCAAACCAGGACAGATACGCAGTATTTT. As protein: CSARLPQTRTDTQYF.

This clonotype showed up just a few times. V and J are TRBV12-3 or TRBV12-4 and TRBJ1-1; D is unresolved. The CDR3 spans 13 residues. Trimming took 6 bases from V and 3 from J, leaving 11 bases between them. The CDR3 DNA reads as TGTGCCAGCAGCCTGGCAGGTTACACTGAAGCTTTCTTT. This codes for CASSLAGYTEAFF.

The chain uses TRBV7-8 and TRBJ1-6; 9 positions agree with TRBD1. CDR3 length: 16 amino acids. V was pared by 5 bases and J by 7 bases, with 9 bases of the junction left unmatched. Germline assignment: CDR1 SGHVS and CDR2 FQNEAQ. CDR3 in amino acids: CASSITGGARNSPLHF. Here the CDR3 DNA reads TGTGCCAGCAGCATAACAGGGGGCGCGCGGAATTCACCCCTCCACTTT.

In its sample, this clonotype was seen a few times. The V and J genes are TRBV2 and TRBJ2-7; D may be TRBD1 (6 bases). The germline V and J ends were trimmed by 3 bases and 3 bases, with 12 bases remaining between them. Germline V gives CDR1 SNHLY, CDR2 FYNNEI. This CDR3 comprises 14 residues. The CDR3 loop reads CASSDRDTNYEQYF. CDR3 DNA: TGTGCCAGCAGTGACCGGGACACGAACTACGAGCAGTACTTC.

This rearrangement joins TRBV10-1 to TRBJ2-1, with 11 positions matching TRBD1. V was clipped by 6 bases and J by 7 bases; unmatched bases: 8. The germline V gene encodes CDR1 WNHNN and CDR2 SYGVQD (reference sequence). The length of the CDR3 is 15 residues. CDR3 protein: CASSHGGQGGNEQFF. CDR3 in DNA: TGCGCCAGCAGCCATGGGGGACAGGGGGGAAATGAGCAGTTCTTC.